The TCR beta chain described here comes from a study of blood T cell repertoires in COVID-19. In the source study's methods: By means of reference gene primer amplification, nucleated cell counts were estimated. Produced via immunoSEQ multiplex PCR; TCRdb's table is partial and in-frame only. The V and J calls and clone size come from that table; D and trimming were worked out from the DNA. The sample includes about 120,000 clones, roughly 72% of them seen just once. This clone was picked up a small number of times. CDR3 length: 13 residues. Germline lookup yields CDR1 SGHDN and CDR2 FVKESK. V gave up 4 bases and J gave up 3 bases, with 7 bases separating them.

The chain couples TRBV14 to TRBJ1-5; D ambiguous. This receptor was obtained from a man between 60 and 75 years old with acute or convalescent COVID-19. The material sequenced was peripheral blood. CDR3 in amino acids: CASSRSYNQPQHF. CDR3 nucleotides: TGTGCCAGCAGCCGGTCCTACAATCAGCCCCAGCATTTT.